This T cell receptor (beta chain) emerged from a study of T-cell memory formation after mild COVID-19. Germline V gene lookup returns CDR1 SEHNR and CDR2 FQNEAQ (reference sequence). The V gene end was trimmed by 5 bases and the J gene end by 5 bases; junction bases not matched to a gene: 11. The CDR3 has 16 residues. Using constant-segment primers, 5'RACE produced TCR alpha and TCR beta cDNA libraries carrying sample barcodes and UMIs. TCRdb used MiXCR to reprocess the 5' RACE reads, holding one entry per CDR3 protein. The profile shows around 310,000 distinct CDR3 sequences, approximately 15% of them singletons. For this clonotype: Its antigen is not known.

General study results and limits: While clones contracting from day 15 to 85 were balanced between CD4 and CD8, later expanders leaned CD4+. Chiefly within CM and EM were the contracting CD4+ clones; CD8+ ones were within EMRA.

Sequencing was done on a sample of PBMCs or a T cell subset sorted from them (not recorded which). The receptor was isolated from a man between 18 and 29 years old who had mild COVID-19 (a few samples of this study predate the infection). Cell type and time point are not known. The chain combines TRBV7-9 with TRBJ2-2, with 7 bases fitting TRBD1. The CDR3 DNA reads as TGTGCCAGCAGCCCCCGACAGGGATCATGGACCGGGGAGCTGTTTTTT. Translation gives CASSPRQGSWTGELFF.